This T cell receptor (beta chain) comes out of a study of identical twins (dated by TCRdb to 2016 to 2018). For the wider study: TCR alpha and beta repertoires from monozygotic twins, unrelated adults of various ages and cord blood were deep-sequenced to test whether fetal clonotypes persist. To rule out contamination, replicate twin experiments were performed at different times with different library preparation protocols.

Library preparation employed 5' RACE. Sequencer: Illumina HiSeq 2000. A universal primer binding site was introduced by template switching, and a unique molecular identifier was present in the final cDNA, enabling accurate counting of TCR cDNA molecules. Specific primers in the conserved constant-segment region were used to synthesize first-strand cDNA for the TCR alpha and beta chains. To control for contamination, every cDNA library was double barcoded, receiving both a SMART-Mk sample barcode and Illumina barcodes. TruSeq adapter sequences along with Illumina sample barcodes were introduced in two successive PCR steps. TCR alpha and beta cDNA libraries were sequenced on the Illumina HiSeq platform with custom primers. On the authors' methods: Raw reads were processed with MiGEC to extract unique molecular identifiers, and MiXCR was used to determine CDR3 positions. For each individual, recombination models were inferred using an EM algorithm with the repgenHMM and IGoR tools. The analysis of shared clonotypes was done with the tcR package in R, with sharing normalized by the product of cloneset sizes. To study raw recombination without the effects of thymic and clonal selection, out-of-frame nonproductive sequences were analyzed. Using fastp trimming at Q25 and MiXCR clonotype assembly, TCRdb reanalyzed the public sequencing data and kept in-frame beta chains. Entries that share a CDR3 protein sequence are merged under the most common genes and DNA. TCRdb assigned the V and J calls; the authors' analysis was not used. In this sample the table shows fewer than 900,000 distinct CDR3 sequences, 15% to 20% of which occur a single time. The top ten constitute over 10% of the sample.

Only healthy Caucasian donors were included. The twin cohort comprised three pairs of female monozygotic twins, all aged about 18 to 29 years. RNA for TCR libraries was isolated from peripheral blood mononuclear cells. This clonotype was found a few times. Which antigen it targets is not known. Base qualities are not recorded, but no much larger clone differs from it by a single base. The germline V gene provides CDR1 SGHRS and CDR2 YFSETQ. V sheds 4 bases and J sheds 4 bases, leaving 15 bases between their ends. Measured from the cysteine to the phenylalanine, the CDR3 is 14 residues long. The retained sequence is limited to the CDR3, 42 bases, with the frame set at the first base. Results the study describes overall, beyond this receptor: Fewer insertions were carried by abundant cord blood beta clonotypes; a weaker similar trend was observed in young adult naive repertoires, while no such trend was observed in memory repertoires. The excess sharing between twins in beta out-of-frame sequences was weaker because fewer shared sequences reduced the signal-to-noise ratio. Zero-insertion analyses could be partly confounded by invariant T cells such as MAIT and iNKT, although diverse VJ usage argued against such confounding for most clonotypes. Compared with coincidental sharing between unrelated individuals, out-of-frame TCR alpha sequences shared between twins showed an excess of sequences with low generation probability. Because the same donors could not be followed over many years, the conclusions depended on cross-sectional statistical analysis. Recombination models systematically underestimated out-of-frame TCR alpha sharing in monozygotic twins but agreed with sharing between unrelated individuals.

This sample also belongs to another study, concerning T cells expressing NK-cell markers. Per the second study: In sorted CD3+CD56+NKG2C+, CD3+CD56+NKG2C- and CD3+CD56-NKG2C+ T-cell subsets from about 8 donors, TCR beta-chain repertoires were profiled. Among the eight sequenced donors, seven were HCMV-seropositive and one was HCMV-seronegative. In several experiments an anti-gammadeltaTCR antibody was added to restrict sorting to alphabetaTCR-expressing T cells. For five or six donors, the dominant CD3+CD56+NKG2C+ clonotypes were among the top 10 CD8+ clonotypes and accounted for about 1.0-7.5% of CD8+ T cells. Those dominant clonotypes were again the most abundant among CD3+CD56-NKG2C+ cells in four donors, at about 25-65%. It remained unclear whether the expanded NKG2C-expressing T cell clones were specific for HCMV antigens. The study sequenced eight donors, all healthy volunteers chosen at random: three men and five women. To determine HCMV serostatus, a commercial ELISA kit was used to detect HCMV-specific IgG in serum. For several donors, bulk peripheral blood T-cell repertoires were also sequenced from unsorted PBMC. MIGEC was used to demultiplex reads and group the reads by UMI, and MiTCR was used to assemble and quantify clonotypes. To remove erroneous sequences, TCR cDNA sequences were retained only when supported by two or more reads. The tcR package was used for downstream repertoire analysis, and clonotypes were matched between fractions using CDR3 nucleotide sequence together with V segment. VDJmatch was used to annotate antigen specificity against VDJdb, with one amino acid substitution in CDR3 allowed.

This TCR was recovered from a woman between 18 and 29 years old in good health. The sequenced material came from PBMCs. This chain is built from TRBV5-1 and TRBJ2-7; 6 matching bases give a weak D call of TRBD1. The nucleotide sequence reads as follows: TGCGCCAGCAGCAGGACAGACGTGCGGTACGAGCAGTACTTC. Its coded protein is CASSRTDVRYEQYF.